Described below is a single T cell receptor (beta chain) sequence and its context. The data belong to a study of blood T cell repertoires in COVID-19. About the research overall: The United States, Italy and Spain were the sources of the acute and convalescent COVID-19 samples. Sources were T cells, B-cell-depleted T cells, or PBMCs; the material itself was cDNA or gDNA.

The CDR3 is made up of 17 amino acids. Germline assignment: CDR1 MNHEY and CDR2 SMNVEV (reference sequence). The V gene end was trimmed by 0 bases and the J gene end by 8 bases; junction bases not matched to a gene: 10. The method was immunoSEQ multiplex PCR; TCRdb's version includes in-frame clones alone and lacks a portion of them. The data contain 350,000 to 450,000 clones, about nine tenths of them singletons. Living in 24 US areas, the participants were between roughly 18 and 90 years of age. Those designated as exposed participants met a COVID-19 case within 2 weeks before study entry. This clonotype was obtained from a middle-aged woman who had been exposed to COVID-19. Input material: PBMCs or T cells enriched from blood (not recorded which). This chain uses TRBV27 with TRBJ2-2, with 9 bases matching TRBD2. The CDR3 loop is CASSLSRLAAPVGELFF. In nucleotides, the CDR3 is TGTGCCAGCAGTTTATCGAGACTAGCGGCCCCTGTAGGGGAGCTGTTTTTT.